The clone carrying this T cell receptor beta chain appeared once. Germline CDR1 LGHDT, CDR2 YNNKEL (reference sequence). J lost 1 base, V lost 1 base, and 8 bases had no gene match. This CDR3 region has 17 residues. This sample stems from a study of blood T cell repertoires in COVID-19. Looking at the study overall: Researchers got acute and convalescent COVID-19 samples from the United States, Italy and Spain. T cells, B-cell-depleted T cells, or PBMCs supplied cDNA or gDNA.

Under the authors' procedure: Using reference gene primer amplification, nucleated cell counts were estimated. The protocol was immunoSEQ multiplex PCR, while the TCRdb copy is restricted to in-frame clones and leaves out a portion. V, J and clone size reflect that table, while D and trimming were determined from the DNA. The sample holds approximately 150,000 clones; 70% to 90% are singletons and the top ten take 2.6%. Sequencing was carried out using peripheral blood. This chain joins TRBV3-1 (or the pseudogene TRBV3-2) and TRBJ2-3; TRBD2 aligns across 7 bases. The sequence was collected from a human donor with acute or convalescent COVID-19. The donor label of this sample is uncertain. CDR3 coding DNA: TGTGCCAGCAGCCAAGTATCAGTGACTAGCCGCACAGATACGCAGTATTTT. This gives the protein CASSQVSVTSRTDTQYF.